This T cell receptor beta chain was retrieved from a study of CD8 T cells in ankylosing spondylitis. Study-wide results and caveats: The authors reported significant enrichment of disease-linked clones in matched ankylosing spondylitis synovial fluid. For ankylosing spondylitis blood, a TCR beta motif of eight or nine highly homologous variants appeared characteristic. Prior work had noted some motif variants in reactive arthritis blood and synovial fluid.

Quantitative barcoded 5'-RACE was used to prepare TCR beta libraries. TCRdb recomputed calls from the 5' RACE reads with MiXCR, one row per CDR3 protein. The table includes hundreds of thousands of distinct CDR3 sequences, 12% detected once. As for this clonotype: Its specificity is unknown.

The clonotype comes from a male donor with ankylosing spondylitis. The sequencing sample was made of blood, either unsorted or a sorted T cell fraction (not recorded which).

CDR3 sequence reads: CASSTPGSYEQYF. The CDR3 bases are TGTGCCAGCAGTACTCCGGGTTCCTACGAGCAGTACTTC. This sequence joins TRBV28 and TRBJ2-7; D ambiguous. The CDR3 has 13 residues. The V gene lost 5 bases and the J gene lost 1 base, with 9 bases spanning the gap. Germline CDR1 and CDR2: MDHEN and SYDVKM.